This T cell receptor (beta chain) was recovered during a study of regulatory T cells in long-lasting Graves disease. Relying on iRepertoire HTBI primers and Arm-PCR of CDR3 regions, the team built TCR beta libraries. In the original processing: Segment identification across samples yielded some 63 TRBV and roughly 14 TRBJ segments. From the multiplex PCR reads, TCRdb called clonotypes with MiXCR, one entry per CDR3 protein. In this record, the V and J calls reflect TCRdb's handling and not the investigators' own analysis. The repertoire holds about 440,000 distinct CDR3 sequences, 15% seen once, with over 15% in the top ten. V shed 6 bases, J shed 4 bases, and the junction held 14 bases outside the gene matches. The CDR3 length is 18 residues. Germline V gene data show CDR1 as MNHEY and CDR2 as SVGEGT. Overall study findings and caveats: Newly diagnosed Graves' patients exceeded persistent ones in TCR diversity.

This clonotype was observed at least ten times. The antigen is undetermined. The sample's time point: newly diagnosed GD, antithyroid drugs for less than 3 months. Researchers made the TCR library from RNA that was extracted from PBMCs. The sample also formed part of further work on T cells in Graves' hyperthyroidism and ophthalmopathy. From that second work: Carried out on the TCR CDR3, a first-round RT-PCR used the HTBI primer set.

The chain employs TRBV6-2 or TRBV6-3 and TRBJ2-5; TRBD2 agrees at 13 bases. This receptor was taken from a woman aged 25 to 39 with Graves disease. The sample was peripheral blood mononuclear cells (PBMCs), taken at new diagnosis, from a patient treated with antithyroid drugs. The DNA of the CDR3 is TGTGCCAGCAGCGCCGGGACTAGCGGGACGGCTGCTTTAGAGACCCAGTACTTC. It is translated as CASSAGTSGTAALETQYF.